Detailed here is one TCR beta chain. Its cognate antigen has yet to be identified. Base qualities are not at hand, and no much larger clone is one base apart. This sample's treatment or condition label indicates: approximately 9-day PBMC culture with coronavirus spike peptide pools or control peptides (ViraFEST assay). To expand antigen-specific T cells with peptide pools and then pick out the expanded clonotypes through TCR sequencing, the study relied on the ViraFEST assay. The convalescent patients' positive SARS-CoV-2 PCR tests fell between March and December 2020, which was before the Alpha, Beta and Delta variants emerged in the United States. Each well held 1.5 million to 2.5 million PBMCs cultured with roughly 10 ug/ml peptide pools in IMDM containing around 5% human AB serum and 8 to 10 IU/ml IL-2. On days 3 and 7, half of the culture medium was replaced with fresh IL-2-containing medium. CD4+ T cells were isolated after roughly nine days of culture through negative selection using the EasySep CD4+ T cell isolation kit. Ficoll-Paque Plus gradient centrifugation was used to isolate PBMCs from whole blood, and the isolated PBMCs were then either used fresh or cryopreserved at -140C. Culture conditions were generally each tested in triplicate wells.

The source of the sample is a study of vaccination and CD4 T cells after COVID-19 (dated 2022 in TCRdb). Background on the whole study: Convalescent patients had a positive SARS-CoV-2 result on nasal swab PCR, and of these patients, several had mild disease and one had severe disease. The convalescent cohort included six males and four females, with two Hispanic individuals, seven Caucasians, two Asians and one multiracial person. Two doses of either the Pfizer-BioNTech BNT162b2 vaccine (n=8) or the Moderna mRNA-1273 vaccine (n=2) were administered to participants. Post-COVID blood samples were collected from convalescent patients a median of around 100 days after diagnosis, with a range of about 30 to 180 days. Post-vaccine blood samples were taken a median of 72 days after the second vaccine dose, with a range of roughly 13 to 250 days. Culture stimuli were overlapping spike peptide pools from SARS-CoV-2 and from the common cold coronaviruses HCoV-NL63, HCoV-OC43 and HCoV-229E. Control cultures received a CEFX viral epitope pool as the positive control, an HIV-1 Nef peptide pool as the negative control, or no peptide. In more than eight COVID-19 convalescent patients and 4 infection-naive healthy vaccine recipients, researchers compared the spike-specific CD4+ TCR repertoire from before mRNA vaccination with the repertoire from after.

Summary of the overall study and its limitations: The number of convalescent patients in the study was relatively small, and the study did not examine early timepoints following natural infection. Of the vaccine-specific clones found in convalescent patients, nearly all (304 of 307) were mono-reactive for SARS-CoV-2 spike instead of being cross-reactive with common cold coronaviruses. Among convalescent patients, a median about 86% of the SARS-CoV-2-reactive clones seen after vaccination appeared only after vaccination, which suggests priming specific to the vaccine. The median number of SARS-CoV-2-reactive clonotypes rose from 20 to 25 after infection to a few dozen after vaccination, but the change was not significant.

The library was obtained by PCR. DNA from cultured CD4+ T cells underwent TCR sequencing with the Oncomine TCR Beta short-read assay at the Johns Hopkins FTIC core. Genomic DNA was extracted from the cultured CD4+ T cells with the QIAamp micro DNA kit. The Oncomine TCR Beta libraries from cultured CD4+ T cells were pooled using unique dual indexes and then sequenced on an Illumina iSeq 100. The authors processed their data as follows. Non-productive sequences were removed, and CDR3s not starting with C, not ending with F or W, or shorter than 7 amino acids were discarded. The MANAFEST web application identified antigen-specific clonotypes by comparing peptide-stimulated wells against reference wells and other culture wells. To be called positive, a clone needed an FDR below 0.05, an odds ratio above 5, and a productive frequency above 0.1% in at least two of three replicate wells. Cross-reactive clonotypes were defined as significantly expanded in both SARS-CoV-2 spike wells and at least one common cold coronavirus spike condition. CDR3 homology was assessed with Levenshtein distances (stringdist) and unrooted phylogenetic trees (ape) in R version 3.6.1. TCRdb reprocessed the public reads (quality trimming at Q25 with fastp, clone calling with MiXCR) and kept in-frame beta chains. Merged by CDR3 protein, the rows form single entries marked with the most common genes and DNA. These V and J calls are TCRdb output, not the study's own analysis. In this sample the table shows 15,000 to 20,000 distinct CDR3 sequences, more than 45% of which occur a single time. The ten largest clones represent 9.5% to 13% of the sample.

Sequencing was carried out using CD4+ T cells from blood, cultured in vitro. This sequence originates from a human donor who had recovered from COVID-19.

Here is the DNA: TGTGCCAGCAGTCGGACAGGGATCAATCAGCCCCAGCATTTT. It is translated as CASSRTGINQPQHF. Recombination linked TRBV6-2 or TRBV6-3 to TRBJ1-5; 8 central bases correspond to TRBD1. CDR1 is given as MNHEY and CDR2 as SVGEGT, both from the germline V gene. After removal of 5 bases from V and 3 bases from J, the junction retains 3 bases not matched to a gene. The CDR3 runs 14 residues from the cysteine to the phenylalanine. Of the read, only the CDR3 DNA is kept; its 42 bases are in frame from base 1.